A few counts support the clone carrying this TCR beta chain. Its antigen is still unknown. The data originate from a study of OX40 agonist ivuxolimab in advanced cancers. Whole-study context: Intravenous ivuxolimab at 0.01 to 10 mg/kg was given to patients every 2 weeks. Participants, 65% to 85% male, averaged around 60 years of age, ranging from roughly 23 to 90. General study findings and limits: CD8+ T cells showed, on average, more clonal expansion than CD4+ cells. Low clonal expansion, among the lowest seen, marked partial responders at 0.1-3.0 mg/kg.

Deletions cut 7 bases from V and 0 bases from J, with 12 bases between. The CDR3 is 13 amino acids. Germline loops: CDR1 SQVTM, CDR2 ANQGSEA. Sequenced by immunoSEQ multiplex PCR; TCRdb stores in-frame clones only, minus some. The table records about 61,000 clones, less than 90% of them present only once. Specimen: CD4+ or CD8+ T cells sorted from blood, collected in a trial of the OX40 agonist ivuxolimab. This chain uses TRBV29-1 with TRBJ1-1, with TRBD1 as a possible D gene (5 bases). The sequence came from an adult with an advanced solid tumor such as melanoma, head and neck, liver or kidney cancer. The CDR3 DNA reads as TGCAGCGCTCGGACAACCATGAACACTGAAGCTTTCTTT. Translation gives CSARTTMNTEAFF.